This T cell receptor beta chain comes out of a study of blood T cells in healthy people across ages (dated by TCRdb to about 2015). Study-level background: Template switching captured roughly one uniquely barcoded TCR beta cDNA molecule per two T cells in model experiments. The study measured age-related changes in TCR beta repertoire diversity using deep sequencing normalized with unique cDNA molecular identifiers. The donors were split into four age groups: young (average 16 years), middle-aged (roughly 39), aged (roughly 68) and long-lived (under 85). Donors of different ages were randomly distributed across sequencing lanes to avoid experimental bias. For two donors (one aged 18 to 30 and one aged 80 or older), the study analyzed two additional independent replicas of 1 million unique cDNA reads from the same blood draw. Overall results and qualifications from the work: Observed TCR beta diversity per million T cells fell roughly linearly with age, and a significant reduction was already apparent by age around 36. Because donor CMV infection status was unknown, age-related changes in expanded clonotypes were potentially confounded. Because profiling used bulk unsorted PBMCs, naive and antigen-experienced compartments could not be compared conclusively. Estimates of total diversity based on one million sequenced T cells were regarded as lower bounds and as underestimates. Compared with the aged group, the long-lived group had more naive CD4+ T cells, fewer expanded clones and increased TCR diversity, suggesting age selection. Observed TCR beta diversity correlated strongly with the percentage of naive T cells measured by flow cytometry.

With regard to this clonotype: Its antigen is currently not known. Just one base apart from a much larger clone, this may be a read error.

Receptor amplification or capture employed 5' RACE. Sequencing was carried out with an Illumina HiSeq 2500. A second PCR of roughly 6 to 11 cycles was run with a J-beta primer mix and a sample-barcoded 5' primer. A template-switch 5' adaptor carrying 12 random nucleotides introduced a unique molecular identifier onto each TCR beta cDNA molecule. Each sample yielded at least 2.5 million CDR3-containing paired-end reads. All of the RNA was converted into first-strand cDNA using the Mint cDNA synthesis kit, with a TRBC-specific oligonucleotide serving as the primer. Following uracil-DNA glycosylase treatment, all cDNA underwent a first 18-cycle PCR with the universal primers M1SS and BC2_uni_R. The paper's data handling went like this. For normalization, 1 million high-quality reads, each with a distinct molecular identifier, were randomly selected from each sample. Instead of being binned into consensus sequences, reads that shared molecular identifiers were thrown out. MiTCR, run with a Q25 quality threshold and the strictest error-elimination algorithm, handled CDR3 identification, clonotype clustering and error correction. A nonparametric unseen species model using Euler transformation provided a lower-bound estimate of total TCR beta diversity. In TCRdb, the public reads were trimmed at Q25 with fastp and aligned with MiXCR, with productive beta chains retained. Each CDR3 protein gets just one entry, which takes the most common genes and DNA from the rows behind it. The V and J calls follow TCRdb's processing rather than the paper's. This sample holds about 650,000 distinct CDR3 sequences; about a third were observed only once. Clones ranked in the top ten supply 15% of the sample.

Taken from the germline V gene, the CDR1 and CDR2 loops are SGHAT and FQNNGV. Measured from the cysteine to the phenylalanine, the CDR3 is 13 residues long. This entry keeps only the CDR3 DNA: 39 bases, framed from base 1. The roughly 42 donors, aged about 6 to 95 years, were systemically healthy Caucasian individuals from Russia. Each donor gave about 10 milliliters of peripheral blood, drawn into EDTA-treated Vacutainer tubes. Ficoll-Paque density-gradient centrifugation was used to isolate PBMCs, with at least 6 million per sample. Total RNA was extracted from PBMCs with Trizol reagent, with at least 6 micrograms obtained per sample. The percentages of naive CD45RAhigh/CD27high T cells were determined by flow cytometry on a PBMC aliquot from every donor.

The sequence was collected from an elderly woman in good health. Donor details come from another sample of the same person, matched by shared clones. Rearrangement joined TRBV11-2 to TRBJ2-5, with no reliable assignment of the D segment. The J call may be wrong; the DNA end is better matched by TRBJ2-7. Sequenced input: blood. The CDR3 protein is CASSSLRYYEQYF. The sequence in DNA is TGTGCCAGCAGCTCCCTTCGGTACTACGAGCAGTACTTC.